This TCR beta chain was identified during a study of blood T cells in healthy people across ages. The second PCR ran about 6 to 11 cycles with a sample-barcoded 5' primer and J-beta primers. From each sample, at least 2.5 million paired-end reads containing CDR3 were obtained. One entry per CDR3 protein, called by TCRdb with MiXCR from the 5' RACE reads. The sample contains around 650,000 distinct CDR3 sequences, approximately 31% of which appear only once. Study conclusions and caveats: Donors of long life had a larger count of naive CD4+ cells and greater diversity than aged donors. Estimated diversity that came from one million T cells was considered an underestimate.

V lost 0 bases to trimming and J lost 0 bases, with 7 bases between them. Germline loops: CDR1 SGHRS, CDR2 YFSETQ. The CDR3 is 15 amino acids. This clonotype was picked up a small number of times. Its cognate antigen is unknown. Sequencing was performed on blood. This TCR came from a woman older than 75 in good health. The J gene is TRBJ2-1, the V gene TRBV5-1, with D hard to call. CDR3 amino acids: CASSLVPDSYNEQFF. Written as DNA, the CDR3 is TGCGCCAGCAGCTTGGTGCCCGACTCCTACAATGAGCAGTTCTTC. Looking up the rest from reference TRBV5-1 and TRBJ2-1 gives the full variable domain: KAGVTQTPRYLIKTRGQQVTLSCSPISGHRSVSWYQQTPGQGLQFLFEYFSETQRNKGNFPGRFSGRQFSNSRSEMNVSTLELGDSALYLCASSLVPDSYNEQFFGPGTRLTVL.